This T cell receptor beta chain comes out of a study of beta chain features in type 1 diabetes. Study-wide context: Across all samples, approximately 99 million sorted cells were examined.

Worth noting for this clone: Other nucleotide sequences in the sample specify the same CDR3.

Expressed TCRB transcripts got sequenced, as all isolated RNA was reverse transcribed. The table came from immunoSEQ multiplex PCR; TCRdb's copy has only in-frame clones and leaves some out. Among approximately 150,000 clones, roughly 10% were seen once, and the ten largest hold less than 0.85%. The length of the CDR3 is 13 residues. The ends were cut back, 2 bases at V and 3 bases at J, with 9 bases in the middle. The germline V gene has CDR1 SGDLS and CDR2 YYNGEE. A CD45RO/CCR7/CD25/CD127/CD95/CD27 panel sorted naive, central memory, regulatory and stem cell-like memory CD4+ cells. The sequence came from a woman aged 40 to 55 in good health. Sequencing was done on a sample of central memory CD4+ T cells from blood. The chain couples TRBV9 to TRBJ2-7, with TRBD2 as a possible D gene (6 bases). The CDR3 region has the DNA TGTGCCAGCAGCGTCGGGGGAAACTACGAGCAGTACTTC. Translation gives CASSVGGNYEQYF.